A selection of T cell receptor beta chains follows, all from one sample in a study of Ad26.COV2.S vaccination and SARS-CoV-2 variants. Assay: immunoSEQ multiplex PCR; the TCRdb copy retains only in-frame clones and omits some. The sample shows approximately 460,000 clones, around 89% of them seen only once. Sequencing used peripheral blood, obtained in a trial of Ad26.COV2.S vaccine versus placebo. The source is a person aged 18-60 years who received the Ad26.COV2.S COVID-19 vaccine or a placebo. Each CDR3 is given with its conserved first and last residue. Fields, in order: CDR3 length, V gene, D gene, J gene, clone size, CDR3 protein, CDR3 DNA. D genes are given only for firm matches. Size is stated for part of the rows, as once, few or many counts, or as a class when the clone is expanded.

19,TRBV7-9,TRBD1,TRBJ1-4,-,CASSLVPGTGYATNEKLFF,TGTGCCAGCAGCTTAGTCCCCGGGACAGGGTATGCAACTAATGAAAAACTGTTTTTT
14,TRBV5-1,-,TRBJ2-3,-,CASSLNSGGDTQYF,TGCGCCAGCAGCTTGAACAGCGGTGGGGATACGCAGTATTTT
14,TRBV19,TRBD2,TRBJ2-1,-,CASSSASGSRLEFF,TGTGCCAGTAGTTCGGCTAGCGGGAGTCGCTTGGAGTTCTTC
13,TRBV12-3/TRBV12-4,TRBD1,TRBJ2-7,-,CASSHPDRGEQYF,TGTGCCAGCAGTCATCCGGACAGGGGGGAGCAGTACTTC
11,TRBV30,-,TRBJ2-5,-,CAWSAQETQYF,TGTGCCTGGAGTGCTCAAGAGACCCAGTACTTC
15,TRBV5-4,TRBD1,TRBJ1-1,-,CASSSGTGGGLLAFF,TGTGCCAGCAGTTCCGGGACAGGGGGCGGTTTGCTCGCTTTCTTT
14,TRBV5-1,-,TRBJ2-1,-,CASRDGSSYNEQFF,TGCGCCAGCAGGGACGGGAGCTCCTACAATGAGCAGTTCTTC
14,TRBV21-1,-,TRBJ2-3,-,CASVQREDSDTQYF,TGTGCCAGCGTTCAACGGGAGGACTCAGATACGCAGTATTTT
15,TRBV27,-,TRBJ1-4,few,CASSSRAATNEKLFF,TGTGCCAGCAGTTCGCGAGCAGCAACTAATGAAAAACTGTTTTTT
16,TRBV3-1/TRBV3-2,TRBD2,TRBJ2-7,once,CASSPEGLAEASEQYF,TGTGCCAGCAGCCCAGAGGGACTAGCGGAGGCGTCCGAGCAGTACTTC
15,TRBV7-8,TRBD1,TRBJ1-1,many,CASSLGQGSNTEAFF,TGTGCCAGCAGCCTGGGACAGGGTTCGAACACTGAAGCTTTCTTT
15,TRBV25-1,TRBD1,TRBJ1-1,-,CASSPQGAYSTEAFF,TGTGCCAGCAGCCCACAGGGGGCGTATAGCACTGAAGCTTTCTTT
16,TRBV5-1,-,TRBJ2-3,-,CASTPTLSDPRDTQYF,TGCGCCAGCACCCCGACCCTTTCGGATCCTCGAGATACGCAGTATTTT
14,TRBV27,TRBD2,TRBJ2-7,-,CASTLLAGVGEQYF,TGTGCCAGCACCCTACTAGCGGGAGTGGGCGAGCAGTACTTC
10,TRBV28,-,TRBJ1-2,-,CAVGGEGYTF,TGTGCGGTAGGGGGTGAGGGCTACACCTTC
13,TRBV28,-,TRBJ1-1,once,CATTFPMNTEAFF,TGTGCCACCACATTCCCTATGAACACTGAAGCTTTCTTT
13,TRBV12-3/TRBV12-4,-,TRBJ1-2,once,CASSLGRNYGYTF,TGTGCCAGCAGTCTCGGACGTAACTATGGCTACACCTTC
13,TRBV7-2,-,TRBJ2-7,-,CASSLTEAYEQYF,TGTGCCAGCTCGTTGACAGAAGCCTACGAGCAGTACTTC
12,TRBV28,-,TRBJ1-6,-,CASCTGQGPLHF,TGTGCCAGCTGTACGGGCCAGGGCCCCCTCCACTTT
14,TRBV28,TRBD1,TRBJ2-1,-,CASFRDRLSNEQFF,TGTGCCAGCTTCCGGGACAGGTTAAGCAATGAGCAGTTCTTC
11,TRBV2,-,TRBJ2-1,-,CASSYDNEQFF,TGTGCCAGCAGTTACGACAATGAGCAGTTCTTC
13,TRBV6-5,-,TRBJ1-2,-,CASSYSGGAGYTF,TGTGCCAGCAGTTACTCGGGGGGGGCTGGCTACACCTTC